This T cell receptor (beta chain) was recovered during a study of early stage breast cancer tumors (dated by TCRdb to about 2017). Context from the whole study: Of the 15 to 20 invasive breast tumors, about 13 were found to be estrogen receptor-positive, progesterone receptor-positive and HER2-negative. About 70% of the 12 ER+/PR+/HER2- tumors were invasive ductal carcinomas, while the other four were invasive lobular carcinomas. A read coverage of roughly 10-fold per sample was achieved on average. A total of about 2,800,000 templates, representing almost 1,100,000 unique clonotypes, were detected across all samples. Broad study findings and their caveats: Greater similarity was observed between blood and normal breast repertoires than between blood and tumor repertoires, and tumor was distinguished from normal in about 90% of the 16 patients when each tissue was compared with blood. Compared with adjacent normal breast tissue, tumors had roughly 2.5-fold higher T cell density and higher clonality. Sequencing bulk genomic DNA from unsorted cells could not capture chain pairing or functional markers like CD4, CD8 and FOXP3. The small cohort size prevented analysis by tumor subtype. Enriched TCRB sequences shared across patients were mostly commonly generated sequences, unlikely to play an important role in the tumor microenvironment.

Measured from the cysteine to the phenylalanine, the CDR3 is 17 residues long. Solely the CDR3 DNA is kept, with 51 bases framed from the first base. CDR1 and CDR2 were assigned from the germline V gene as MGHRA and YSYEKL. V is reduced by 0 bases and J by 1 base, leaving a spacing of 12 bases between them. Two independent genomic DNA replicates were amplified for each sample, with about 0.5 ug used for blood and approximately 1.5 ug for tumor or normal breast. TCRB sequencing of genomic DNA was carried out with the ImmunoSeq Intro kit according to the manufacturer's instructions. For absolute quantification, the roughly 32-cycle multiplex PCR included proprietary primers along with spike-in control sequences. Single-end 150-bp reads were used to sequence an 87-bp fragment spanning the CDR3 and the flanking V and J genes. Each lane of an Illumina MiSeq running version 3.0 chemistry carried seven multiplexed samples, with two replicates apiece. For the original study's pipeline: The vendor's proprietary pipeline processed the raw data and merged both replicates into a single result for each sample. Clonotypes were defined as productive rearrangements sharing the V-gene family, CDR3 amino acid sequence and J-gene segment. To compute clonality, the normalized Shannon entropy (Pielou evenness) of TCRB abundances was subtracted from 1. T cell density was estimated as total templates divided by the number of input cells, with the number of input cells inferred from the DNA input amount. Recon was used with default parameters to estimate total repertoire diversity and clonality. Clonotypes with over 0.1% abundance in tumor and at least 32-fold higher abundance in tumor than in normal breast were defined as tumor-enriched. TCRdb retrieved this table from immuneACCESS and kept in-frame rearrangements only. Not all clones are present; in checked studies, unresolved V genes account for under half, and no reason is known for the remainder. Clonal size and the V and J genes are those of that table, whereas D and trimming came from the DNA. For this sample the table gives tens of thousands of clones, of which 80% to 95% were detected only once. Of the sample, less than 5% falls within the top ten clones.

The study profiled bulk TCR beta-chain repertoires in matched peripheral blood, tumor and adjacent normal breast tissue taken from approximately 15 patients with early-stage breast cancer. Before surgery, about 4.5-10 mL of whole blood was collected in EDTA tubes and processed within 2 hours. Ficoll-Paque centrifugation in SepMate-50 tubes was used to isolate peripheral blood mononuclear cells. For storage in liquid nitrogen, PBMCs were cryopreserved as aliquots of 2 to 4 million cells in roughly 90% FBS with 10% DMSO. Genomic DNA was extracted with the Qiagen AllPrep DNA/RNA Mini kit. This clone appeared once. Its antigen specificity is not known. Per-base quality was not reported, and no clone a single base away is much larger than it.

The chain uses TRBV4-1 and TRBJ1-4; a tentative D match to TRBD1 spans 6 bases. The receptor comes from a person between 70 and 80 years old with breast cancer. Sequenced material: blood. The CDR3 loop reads CASSQDYRVVTNEKLFF. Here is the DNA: TGCGCCAGCAGCCAAGACTACAGGGTAGTAACTAATGAAAAACTGTTTTTT.